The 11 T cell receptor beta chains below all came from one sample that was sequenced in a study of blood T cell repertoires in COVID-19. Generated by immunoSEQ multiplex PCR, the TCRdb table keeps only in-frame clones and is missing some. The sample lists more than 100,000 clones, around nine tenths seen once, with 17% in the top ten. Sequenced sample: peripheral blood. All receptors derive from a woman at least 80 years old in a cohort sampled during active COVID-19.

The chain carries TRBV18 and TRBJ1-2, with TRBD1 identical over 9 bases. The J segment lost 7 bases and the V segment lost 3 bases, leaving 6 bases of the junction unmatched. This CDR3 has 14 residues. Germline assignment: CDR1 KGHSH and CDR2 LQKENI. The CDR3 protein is CASSPGQGSAGYTF. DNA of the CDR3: TGTGCCAGCTCACCCGGACAGGGGTCGGCTGGCTACACCTTC.

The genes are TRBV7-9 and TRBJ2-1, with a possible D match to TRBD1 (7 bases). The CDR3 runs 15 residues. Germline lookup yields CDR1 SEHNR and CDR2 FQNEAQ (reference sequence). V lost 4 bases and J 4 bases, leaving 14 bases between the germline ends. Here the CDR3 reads CASSSGQGGYNEQFF. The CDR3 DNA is TGTGCCAGCAGCTCGGGTCAGGGGGGATACAATGAGCAGTTCTTC.

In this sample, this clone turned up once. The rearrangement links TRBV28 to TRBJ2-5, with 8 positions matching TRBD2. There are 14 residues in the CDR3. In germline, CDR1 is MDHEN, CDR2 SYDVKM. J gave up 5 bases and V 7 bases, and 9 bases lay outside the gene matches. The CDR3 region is CASIKPPGGETQYF. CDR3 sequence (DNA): TGTGCCAGCATCAAACCCCCGGGGGGGGAGACCCAGTACTTC.

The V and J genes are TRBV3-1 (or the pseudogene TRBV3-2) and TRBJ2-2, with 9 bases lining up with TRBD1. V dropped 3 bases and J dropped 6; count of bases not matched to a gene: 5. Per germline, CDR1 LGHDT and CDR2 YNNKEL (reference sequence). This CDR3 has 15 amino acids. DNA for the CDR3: TGTGCCAGCAGCCATTTGGGACAGGGATCCGGGGAGCTGTTTTTT. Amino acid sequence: CASSHLGQGSGELFF.

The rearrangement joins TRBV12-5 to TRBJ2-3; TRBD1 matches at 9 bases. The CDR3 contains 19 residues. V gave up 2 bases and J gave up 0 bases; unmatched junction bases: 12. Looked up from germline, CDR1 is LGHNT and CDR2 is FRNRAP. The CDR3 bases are TGTGCTAGTGGTTTGTCCCCCGGCGCGGGACAGGGAAGCACAGATACGCAGTATTTT. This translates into CASGLSPGAGQGSTDTQYF.

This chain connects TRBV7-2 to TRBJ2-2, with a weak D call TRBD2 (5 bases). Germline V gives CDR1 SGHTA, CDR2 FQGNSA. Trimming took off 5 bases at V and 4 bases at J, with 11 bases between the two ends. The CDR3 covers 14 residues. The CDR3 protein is CASSQARGTGELFF. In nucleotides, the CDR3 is TGTGCCAGCAGCCAGGCACGGGGCACCGGGGAGCTGTTTTTT.

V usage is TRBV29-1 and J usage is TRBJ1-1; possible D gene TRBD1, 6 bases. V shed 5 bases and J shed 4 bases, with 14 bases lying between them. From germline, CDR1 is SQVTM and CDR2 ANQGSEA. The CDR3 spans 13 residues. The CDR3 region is CSVYQGRGTEAFF. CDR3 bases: TGCAGCGTTTACCAGGGGAGAGGCACTGAAGCTTTCTTT. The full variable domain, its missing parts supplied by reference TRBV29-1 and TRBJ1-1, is SAVISQKPSRDICQRGTSLTIQCQVDSQVTMMFWYRQQPGQSLTLIATANQGSEATYESGFVIDKFPISRPNLTFSTLTVSNMSPEDSSIYLCSVYQGRGTEAFFGQGTRLTVV.

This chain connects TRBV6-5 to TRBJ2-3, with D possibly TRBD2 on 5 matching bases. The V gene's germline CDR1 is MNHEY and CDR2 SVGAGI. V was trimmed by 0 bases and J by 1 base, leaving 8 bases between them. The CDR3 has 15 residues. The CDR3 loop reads CASSYSGSGTDTQYF. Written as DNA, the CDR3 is TGTGCCAGCAGTTACTCGGGTAGCGGCACAGATACGCAGTATTTT.

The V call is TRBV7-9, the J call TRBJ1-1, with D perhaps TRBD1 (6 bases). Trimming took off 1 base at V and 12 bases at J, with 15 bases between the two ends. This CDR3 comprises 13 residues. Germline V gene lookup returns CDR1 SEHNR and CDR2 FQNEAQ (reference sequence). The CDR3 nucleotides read TGTGCCAGCAGCTTAGGGGAGTCGGACAGTACTTTCTTT. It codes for CASSLGESDSTFF.

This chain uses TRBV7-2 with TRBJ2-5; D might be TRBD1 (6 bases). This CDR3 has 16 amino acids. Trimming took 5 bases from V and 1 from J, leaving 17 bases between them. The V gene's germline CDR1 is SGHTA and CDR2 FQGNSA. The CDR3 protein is CASSLRTVTFQETQYF. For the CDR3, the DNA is TGTGCCAGCAGCCTAAGGACAGTGACCTTCCAAGAGACCCAGTACTTC. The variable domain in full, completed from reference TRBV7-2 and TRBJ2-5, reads GAGVSQSPSNKVTEKGKDVELRCDPISGHTALYWYRQSLGQGLEFLIYFQGNSAPDKSGLPSDRFSAERTGGSVSTLTIQRTQQEDSAVYLCASSLRTVTFQETQYFGPGTRLLVL.

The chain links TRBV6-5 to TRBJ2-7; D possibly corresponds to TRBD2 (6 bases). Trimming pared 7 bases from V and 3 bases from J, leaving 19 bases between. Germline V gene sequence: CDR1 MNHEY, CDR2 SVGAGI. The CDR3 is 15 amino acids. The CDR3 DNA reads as TGTGCCAGCAAGGATCTTCTAGCCGGGAGCTACGAGCAGTACTTC. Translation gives CASKDLLAGSYEQYF.